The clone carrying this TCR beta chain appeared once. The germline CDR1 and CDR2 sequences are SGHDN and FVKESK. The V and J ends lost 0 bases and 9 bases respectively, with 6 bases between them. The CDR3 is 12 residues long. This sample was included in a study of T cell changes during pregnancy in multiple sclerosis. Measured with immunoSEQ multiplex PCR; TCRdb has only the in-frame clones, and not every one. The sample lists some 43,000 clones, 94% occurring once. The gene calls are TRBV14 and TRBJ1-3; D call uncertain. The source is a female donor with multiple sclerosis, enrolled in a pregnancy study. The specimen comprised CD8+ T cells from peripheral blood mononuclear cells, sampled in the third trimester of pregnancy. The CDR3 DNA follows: TGTGCCAGCAGCCAAGACAGGCGCACCATATATTTT. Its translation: CASSQDRRTIYF.